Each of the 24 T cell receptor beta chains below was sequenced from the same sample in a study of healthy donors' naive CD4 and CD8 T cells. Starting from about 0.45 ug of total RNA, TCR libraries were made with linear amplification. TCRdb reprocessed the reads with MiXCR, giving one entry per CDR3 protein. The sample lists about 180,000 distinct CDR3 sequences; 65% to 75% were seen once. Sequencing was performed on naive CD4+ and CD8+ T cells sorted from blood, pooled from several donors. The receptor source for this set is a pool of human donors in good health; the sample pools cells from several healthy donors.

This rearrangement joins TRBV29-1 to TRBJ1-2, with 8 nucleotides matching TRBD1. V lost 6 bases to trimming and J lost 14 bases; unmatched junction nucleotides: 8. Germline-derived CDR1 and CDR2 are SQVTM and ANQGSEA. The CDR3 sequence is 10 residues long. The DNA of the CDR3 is TGCAGCGTCCTGACAGGGGTAGAAACCTTC. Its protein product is CSVLTGVETF.

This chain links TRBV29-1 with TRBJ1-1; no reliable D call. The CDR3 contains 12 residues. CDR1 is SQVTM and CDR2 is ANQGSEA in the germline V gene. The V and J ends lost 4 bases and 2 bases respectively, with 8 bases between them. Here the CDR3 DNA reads TGCAGCGTTGGCGCACGCAACACTGAAGCTTTCTTT. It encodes CSVGARNTEAFF.

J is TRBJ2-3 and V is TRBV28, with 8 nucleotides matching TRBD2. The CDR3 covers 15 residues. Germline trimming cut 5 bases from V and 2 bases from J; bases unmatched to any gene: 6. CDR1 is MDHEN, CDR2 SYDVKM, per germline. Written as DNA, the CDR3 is TGTGCCAGCAGTGAAAGCGGGAGCGCCACAGATACGCAGTATTTT. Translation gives CASSESGSATDTQYF.

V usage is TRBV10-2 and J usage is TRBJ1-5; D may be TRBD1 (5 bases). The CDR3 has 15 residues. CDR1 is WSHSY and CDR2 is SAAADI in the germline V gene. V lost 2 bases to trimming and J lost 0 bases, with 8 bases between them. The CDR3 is CASSEGTLSNQPQHF. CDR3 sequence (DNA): TGCGCCAGCAGTGAGGGGACGCTTAGCAATCAGCCCCAGCATTTT.

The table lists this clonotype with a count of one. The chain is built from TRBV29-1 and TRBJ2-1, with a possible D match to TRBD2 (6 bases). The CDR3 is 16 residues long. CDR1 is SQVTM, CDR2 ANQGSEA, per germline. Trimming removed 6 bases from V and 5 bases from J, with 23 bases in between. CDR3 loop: CSVHSGTPIRDNEQFF. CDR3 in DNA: TGCAGCGTCCATTCCGGGACTCCCATTCGGGACAATGAGCAGTTCTTC.

The DNA of the CDR3 is TGCAGCGTTGCGGTCAGGGCGGAAAGAGATGAGCAGTTCTTC. Amino acids: CSVAVRAERDEQFF. J is TRBJ2-1 and V is TRBV29-1; maybe TRBD1 (5 bases). Germline lookup yields CDR1 SQVTM and CDR2 ANQGSEA. V lost 4 bases and J lost 8, with 18 bases in between. This CDR3 spans 14 amino acids.

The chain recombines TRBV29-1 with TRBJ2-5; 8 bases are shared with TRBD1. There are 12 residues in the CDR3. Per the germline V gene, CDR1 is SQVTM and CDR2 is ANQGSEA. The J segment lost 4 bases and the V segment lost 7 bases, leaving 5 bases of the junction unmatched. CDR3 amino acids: CSGTGLGETQYF. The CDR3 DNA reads TGCAGCGGGACAGGGTTGGGAGAGACCCAGTACTTC.

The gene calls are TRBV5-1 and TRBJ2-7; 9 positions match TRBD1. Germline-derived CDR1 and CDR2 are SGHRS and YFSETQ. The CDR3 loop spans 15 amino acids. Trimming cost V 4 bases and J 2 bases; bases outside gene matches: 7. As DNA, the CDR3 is TGCGCCAGCAGCCCCGCCGGGACAGGGACCTACGAGCAGTACTTC. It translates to CASSPAGTGTYEQYF.

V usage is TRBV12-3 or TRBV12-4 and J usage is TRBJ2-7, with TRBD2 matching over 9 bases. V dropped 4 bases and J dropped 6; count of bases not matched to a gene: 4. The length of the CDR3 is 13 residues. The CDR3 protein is CASSSGTSSEQYF. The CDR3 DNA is TGTGCCAGCAGTTCCGGGACTAGCAGCGAGCAGTACTTC.

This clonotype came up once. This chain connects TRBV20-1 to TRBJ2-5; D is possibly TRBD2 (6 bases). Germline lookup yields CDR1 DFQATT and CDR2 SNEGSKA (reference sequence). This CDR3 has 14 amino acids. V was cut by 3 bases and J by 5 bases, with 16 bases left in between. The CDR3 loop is CSASGGNGWETQYF. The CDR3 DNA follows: TGCAGTGCTAGCGGCGGGAATGGGTGGGAGACCCAGTACTTC.

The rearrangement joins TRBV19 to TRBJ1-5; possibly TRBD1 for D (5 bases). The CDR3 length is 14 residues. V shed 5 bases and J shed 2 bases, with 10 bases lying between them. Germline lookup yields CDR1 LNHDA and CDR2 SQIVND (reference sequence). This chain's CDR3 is CASSAGWGNQPQHF. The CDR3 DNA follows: TGTGCCAGTAGTGCAGGGTGGGGCAATCAGCCCCAGCATTTT.

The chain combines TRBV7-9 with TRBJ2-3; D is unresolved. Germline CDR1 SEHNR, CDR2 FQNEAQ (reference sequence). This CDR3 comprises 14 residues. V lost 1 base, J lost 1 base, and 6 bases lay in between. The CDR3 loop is CASSLVQGTDTQYF. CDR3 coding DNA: TGTGCCAGCAGCTTAGTTCAAGGCACAGATACGCAGTATTTT.

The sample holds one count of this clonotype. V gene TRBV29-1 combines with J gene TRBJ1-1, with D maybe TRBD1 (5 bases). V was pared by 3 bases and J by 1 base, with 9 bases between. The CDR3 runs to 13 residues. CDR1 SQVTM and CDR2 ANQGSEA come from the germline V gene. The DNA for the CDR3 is TGCAGCGTTGAGCAGGGAACGAACACTGAAGCTTTCTTT. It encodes CSVEQGTNTEAFF.

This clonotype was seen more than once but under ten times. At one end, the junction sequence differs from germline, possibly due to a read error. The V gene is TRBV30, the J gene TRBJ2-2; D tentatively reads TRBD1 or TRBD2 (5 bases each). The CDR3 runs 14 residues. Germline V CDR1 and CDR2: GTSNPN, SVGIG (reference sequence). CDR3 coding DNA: TGTGTCTGGAATGCAGGGACGGGCACCGGGGAGCTGTTTTTT. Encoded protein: CVWNAGTGTGELFF.

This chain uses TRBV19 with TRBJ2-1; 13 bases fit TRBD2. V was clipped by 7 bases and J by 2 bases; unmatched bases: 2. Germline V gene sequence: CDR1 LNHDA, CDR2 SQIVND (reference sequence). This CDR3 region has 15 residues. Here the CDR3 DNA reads TGTGCCAGTACAGGGACTAGCGGGACCTACAATGAGCAGTTCTTC. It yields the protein CASTGTSGTYNEQFF.

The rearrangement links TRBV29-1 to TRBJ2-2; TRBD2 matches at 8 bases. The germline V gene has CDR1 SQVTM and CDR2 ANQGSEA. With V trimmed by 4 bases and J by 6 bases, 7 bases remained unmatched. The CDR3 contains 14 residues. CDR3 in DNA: TGCAGCGTTGGCGAGCGGGAGCTTGCCGGGGAGCTGTTTTTT. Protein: CSVGERELAGELFF.

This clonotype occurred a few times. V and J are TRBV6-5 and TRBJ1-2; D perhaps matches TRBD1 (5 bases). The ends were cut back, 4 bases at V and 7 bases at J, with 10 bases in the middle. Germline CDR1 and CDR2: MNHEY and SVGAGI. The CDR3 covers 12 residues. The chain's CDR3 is CASSWGEGGYTF. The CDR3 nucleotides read TGTGCCAGCAGTTGGGGGGAGGGTGGCTACACCTTC.

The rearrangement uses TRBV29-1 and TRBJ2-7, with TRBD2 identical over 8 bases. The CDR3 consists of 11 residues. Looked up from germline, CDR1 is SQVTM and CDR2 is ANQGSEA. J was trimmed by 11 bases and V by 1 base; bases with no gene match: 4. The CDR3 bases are TGCAGCGTTGAAGGGGAGCGGGAGAAGTACTTC. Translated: CSVEGEREKYF.

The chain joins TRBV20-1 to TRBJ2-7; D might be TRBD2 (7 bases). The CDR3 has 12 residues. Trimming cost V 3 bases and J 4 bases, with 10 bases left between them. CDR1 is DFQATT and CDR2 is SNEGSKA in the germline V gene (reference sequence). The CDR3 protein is CSASKGGYEQYF. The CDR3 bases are TGCAGTGCTAGCAAGGGGGGGTACGAGCAGTACTTC.

CDR3 amino acids: CSVEPRQGAYGYTF. CDR3 in DNA: TGCAGCGTTGAACCCCGACAGGGGGCTTACGGCTACACCTTC. The V gene is TRBV29-1, the J gene TRBJ1-2; 10 bases agree with TRBD1. This CDR3 comprises 14 residues. Unmatched junction bases numbered 8, after V lost 2 bases and J lost 8 bases. Per germline, CDR1 SQVTM and CDR2 ANQGSEA. The full variable domain, rest sourced from reference TRBV29-1 and TRBJ1-2, is SAVISQKPSRDICQRGTSLTIQCQVDSQVTMMFWYRQQPGQSLTLIATANQGSEATYESGFVIDKFPISRPNLTFSTLTVSNMSPEDSSIYLCSVEPRQGAYGYTFGSGTRLTVV.

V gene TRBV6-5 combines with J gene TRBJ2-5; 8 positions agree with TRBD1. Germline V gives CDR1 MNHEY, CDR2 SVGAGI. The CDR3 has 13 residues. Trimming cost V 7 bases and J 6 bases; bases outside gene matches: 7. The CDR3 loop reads CASIGQGAKTQYF. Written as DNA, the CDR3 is TGTGCCAGCATTGGACAGGGCGCAAAGACCCAGTACTTC.

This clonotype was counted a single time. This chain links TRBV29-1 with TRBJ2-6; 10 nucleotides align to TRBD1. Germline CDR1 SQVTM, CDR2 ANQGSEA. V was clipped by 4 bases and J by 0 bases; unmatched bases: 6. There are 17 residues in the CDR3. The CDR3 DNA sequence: TGCAGCGTTGTAGTGGGACAGGGGTCCTCTGGGGCCAACGTCCTGACTTTC. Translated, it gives CSVVVGQGSSGANVLTF.

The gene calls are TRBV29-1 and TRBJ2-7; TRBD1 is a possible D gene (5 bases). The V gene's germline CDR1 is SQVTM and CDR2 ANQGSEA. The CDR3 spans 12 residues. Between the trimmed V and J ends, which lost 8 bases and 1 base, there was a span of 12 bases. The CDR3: CSLMTASYEQYF. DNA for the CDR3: TGCAGCCTGATGACAGCGTCCTACGAGCAGTACTTC.

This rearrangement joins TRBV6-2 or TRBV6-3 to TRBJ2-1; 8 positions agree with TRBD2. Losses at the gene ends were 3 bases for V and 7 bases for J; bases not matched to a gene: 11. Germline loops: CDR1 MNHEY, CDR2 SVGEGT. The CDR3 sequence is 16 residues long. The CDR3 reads CASSYITGGPRNEQFF. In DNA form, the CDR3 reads TGTGCCAGCAGTTATATAACGGGAGGGCCGCGGAATGAGCAGTTCTTC.